These 15 T cell receptor beta chains originate from one sample sequenced in a study of blood T cell repertoires in COVID-19 (dated by TCRdb to 2018 to 2020). The library came from the immunoSEQ multiplex PCR assay. TCRdb took over this immuneACCESS table, retaining in-frame rearrangements with V and J assigned. Such tables are incomplete; in checked studies, under half of the missing clones stem from an unresolved V gene, and the remainder is unexplained. This sample has around 63,000 clones in its table, and around 85% of those were observed once. 4.5% to 7% of the sample is taken by the ten largest. The sequencing sample was made of peripheral blood. The source of these receptors is a woman between 70 and 85 years old with acute or convalescent COVID-19.

The chain couples TRBV6-5 to TRBJ2-5; D may be TRBD1 (5 bases). CDR3 size: 14 residues. Deletions cut 7 bases from V and 5 bases from J, with 17 bases between. CDR1 and CDR2 (germline): MNHEY, SVGAGI. The CDR3 reads CASTGIGVLETQYF. DNA of the CDR3: TGTGCCAGCACCGGTATAGGGGTTTTGGAGACCCAGTACTTC.

The rearrangement links TRBV5-1 to TRBJ1-1; D is unresolved. Germline assignment: CDR1 SGHRS and CDR2 YFSETQ. This CDR3 comprises 13 residues. Trimming stripped 0 bases from V and 5 bases from J, with 8 bases between. CDR3 bases: TGCGCCAGCAGCTTGGTCGTGAGTACTGAAGCTTTCTTT. Translating gives CASSLVVSTEAFF.

The chain is built from TRBV3-1 (or the pseudogene TRBV3-2) and TRBJ1-2; 12 bases map to TRBD1. CDR1 is LGHDT and CDR2 is YNNKEL in the germline V gene (reference sequence). The CDR3 extends over 17 amino acids. With 0 bases clipped from V and 7 bases from J, the junction kept 9 bases outside the gene matches. CDR3 sequence (DNA): TGTGCCAGCAGCCAAGATCTGGGGACAGGGGGCAGGTCTGGCTACACCTTC. Translated: CASSQDLGTGGRSGYTF.

The chain joins TRBV10-1 to TRBJ2-2, with D perhaps matching TRBD2 (6 bases). This CDR3 is 16 amino acids long. Germline V gene sequence: CDR1 WNHNN, CDR2 SYGVQD (reference sequence). V was trimmed by 4 bases and J by 4 bases, leaving 16 bases between them. The chain's CDR3 is CASSGLRGIGTGELFF. CDR3 coding DNA: TGCGCCAGCAGTGGCCTGCGGGGAATTGGCACCGGGGAGCTGTTTTTT.

The chain links TRBV6-2 or TRBV6-3 to TRBJ2-7, with 7 bases identical to TRBD1. The V and J ends lost 5 bases and 0 bases, in that order; junction bases with no gene match: 1. CDR3 length: 13 amino acids. The germline V gene has CDR1 MNHEY and CDR2 SVGEGT. The CDR3 loop is CASSQGVSYEQYF. The CDR3 DNA sequence: TGTGCCAGCAGTCAGGGGGTCTCCTACGAGCAGTACTTC.

This clone has more than one count but fewer than ten. V gene TRBV6-6 combines with J gene TRBJ1-4; D ambiguous. The ends were cut back, 2 bases at V and 10 bases at J, with 14 bases in the middle. This CDR3 contains 14 residues. CDR1 MNHNY and CDR2 SVGAGI come from the germline V gene (reference sequence). CDR3 in amino acids: CASSYLPMIGKLFF. The CDR3 bases are TGTGCCAGCAGTTACCTGCCTATGATCGGAAAACTGTTTTTT.

This sequence joins TRBV19 and TRBJ2-3; TRBD2 matches at 11 bases. In germline, CDR1 is LNHDA, CDR2 SQIVND (reference sequence). The CDR3 is 18 residues long. Trimming at V came to 1 base and at J to 0 bases, leaving 6 bases not matched to a gene. The CDR3 sequence: CASSIGLAGGTSTDTQYF. For the CDR3, the DNA is TGTGCCAGTAGTATAGGGCTAGCGGGGGGAACTAGCACAGATACGCAGTATTTT.

The chain carries TRBV7-3 and TRBJ2-5; possibly TRBD1 for D (6 bases). This CDR3 spans 14 amino acids. With 5 bases removed from V and 5 bases from J, the gap between germline ends came to 15 bases. Per the germline V gene, CDR1 is SGHTA and CDR2 is FQGTGA. This CDR3 reads CASSPSAGVETQYF. The CDR3 DNA is TGTGCCAGCAGCCCAAGCGCAGGGGTGGAGACCCAGTACTTC.

The gene calls are TRBV27 and TRBJ1-5; TRBD1 is a possible D gene (6 bases). The germline V gene encodes CDR1 MNHEY and CDR2 SMNVEV (reference sequence). CDR3 size: 15 residues. V lost 3 bases and J lost 1, with 10 bases in between. DNA of the CDR3: TGTGCCAGCAGTTTCGGGGGGCACAGCAATCAGCCCCAGCATTTT. Translated: CASSFGGHSNQPQHF.

In its sample, this clone was seen once. V and J are TRBV12-3 or TRBV12-4 and TRBJ2-7; unclear D gene. The CDR3 consists of 13 residues. V was cut by 2 bases and J by 6 bases, with 11 bases left in between. This CDR3 reads CASSLLQLGEQYF. As DNA, the CDR3 is TGTGCCAGCAGTTTATTACAGCTCGGCGAGCAGTACTTC.

The gene calls are TRBV19 and TRBJ2-7; a weak D match, TRBD1 (6 bases). This CDR3 is built from 12 residues. Between the trimmed V and J ends, which lost 6 bases and 6 bases, there was a span of 12 bases. Per the germline V gene, CDR1 is LNHDA and CDR2 is SQIVND (reference sequence). The CDR3 bases are TGTGCCAGTAGCCATCAGGGGTCCGAGCAGTACTTC. Protein sequence: CASSHQGSEQYF.

The rearrangement links TRBV9 to TRBJ2-2; 7 bases fit TRBD1. The CDR3 has 15 amino acids. With V trimmed by 2 bases and J by 6 bases, 7 bases remained unmatched. The V gene's germline CDR1 is SGDLS and CDR2 YYNGEE. For the CDR3, the DNA is TGTGCCAGCAGCGTGGGGGACAGAGACGCCGGGGAGCTGTTTTTT. Translating gives CASSVGDRDAGELFF.

The chain has TRBV5-1 and TRBJ1-4; 7 bases line up with TRBD1. V shed 2 bases, J shed 8 bases, and the junction held 9 bases outside the gene matches. This CDR3 region has 15 residues. Germline values: CDR1 SGHRS, CDR2 YFSETQ. CDR3 coding DNA: TGCGCCAGCAGCTTTGAAGGGGGCGGAGGGGAAAAACTGTTTTTT. Protein sequence: CASSFEGGGGEKLFF.

This clone was picked up one time. The genes are TRBV28 and TRBJ2-7; a possible D gene is TRBD2 (5 bases). CDR3 size: 14 residues. V lost 5 bases, J lost 2 bases, and 13 bases lay in between. Germline loops: CDR1 MDHEN, CDR2 SYDVKM. CDR3: CASSPISETYEQYF. CDR3 DNA sequence: TGTGCCAGCAGTCCTATTAGCGAGACCTACGAGCAGTACTTC. Full variable domain (missing parts from reference TRBV28 and TRBJ2-7): DVKVTQSSRYLVKRTGEKVFLECVQDMDHENMFWYRQDPGLGLRLIYFSYDVKMKEKGDIPEGYSVSREKKERFSLILESASTNQTSMYLCASSPISETYEQYFGPGTRLTVT.

The V and J genes are TRBV6-6 and TRBJ1-1, with 7 bases aligning to TRBD1. CDR1 and CDR2 (germline): MNHNY, SVGAGI (reference sequence). The CDR3 has 15 residues. The V gene end was trimmed by 3 bases and the J gene end by 3 bases; junction bases not matched to a gene: 7. CDR3 DNA: TGTGCCAGCAGTTATTACAGGGGAGTTGACACTGAAGCTTTCTTT. Translated, it gives CASSYYRGVDTEAFF.